This section outlines one T cell receptor beta chain sequence together with its context. Participants were aged about 18 to 90 years, lived in about 26 US areas, and enrolled virtually. The table came from immunoSEQ multiplex PCR; TCRdb's copy has only in-frame clones and leaves some out. The sample lists about 480,000 clones, 88% occurring once. This CDR3 is 15 amino acids long. The germline V gene has CDR1 LGHNA and CDR2 YSLEER. V lost 3 bases, J lost 5 bases, and 11 bases lay in between. These data are taken from a study of blood T cell repertoires in COVID-19. The sequence was obtained from a middle-aged woman who had recovered from COVID-19. The chain links TRBV4-3 to TRBJ2-6; D uncertain. Sequences were obtained from PBMCs or T cells enriched from blood (not recorded which). CDR3 DNA: TGCGCCAGCAGCCAGGAGTTCAGTAGGGCCAACGTCCTGACTTTC. Translated, it gives CASSQEFSRANVLTF.